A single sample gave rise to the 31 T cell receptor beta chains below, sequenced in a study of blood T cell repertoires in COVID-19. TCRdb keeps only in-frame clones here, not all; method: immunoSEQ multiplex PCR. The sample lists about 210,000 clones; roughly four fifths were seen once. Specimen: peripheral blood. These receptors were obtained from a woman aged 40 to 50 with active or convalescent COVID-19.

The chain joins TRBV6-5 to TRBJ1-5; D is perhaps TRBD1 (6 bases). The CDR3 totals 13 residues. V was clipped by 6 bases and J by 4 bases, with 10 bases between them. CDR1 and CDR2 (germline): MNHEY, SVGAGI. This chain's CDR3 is CASRSTGNQPQHF. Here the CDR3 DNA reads TGTGCCAGCAGATCGACAGGTAATCAGCCCCAGCATTTT.

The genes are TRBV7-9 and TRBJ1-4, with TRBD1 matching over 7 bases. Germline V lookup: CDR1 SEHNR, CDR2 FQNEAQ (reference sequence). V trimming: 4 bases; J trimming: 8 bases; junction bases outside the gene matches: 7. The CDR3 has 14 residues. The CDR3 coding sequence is TGTGCCAGCAGCTCCAGGGGGTTTGGGGAAAAACTGTTTTTT. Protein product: CASSSRGFGEKLFF.

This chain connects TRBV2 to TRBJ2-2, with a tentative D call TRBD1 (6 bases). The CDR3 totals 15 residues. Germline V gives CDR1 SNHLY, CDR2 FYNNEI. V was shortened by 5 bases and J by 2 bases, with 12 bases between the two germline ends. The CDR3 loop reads CASSLQGSNTGELFF. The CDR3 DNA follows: TGTGCCAGCAGTTTACAGGGTTCCAACACCGGGGAGCTGTTTTTT.

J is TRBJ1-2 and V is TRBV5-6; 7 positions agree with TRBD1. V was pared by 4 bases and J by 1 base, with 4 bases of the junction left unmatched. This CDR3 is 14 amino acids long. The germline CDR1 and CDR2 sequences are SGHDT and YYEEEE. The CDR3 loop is CASSTGDLNYGYTF. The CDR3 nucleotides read TGTGCCAGCAGCACAGGGGATCTTAACTATGGCTACACCTTC. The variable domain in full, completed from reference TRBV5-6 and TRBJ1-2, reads DAGVTQSPTHLIKTRGQQVTLRCSPKSGHDTVSWYQQALGQGPQFIFQYYEEEERQRGNFPDRFSGHQFPNYSSELNVNALLLGDSALYLCASSTGDLNYGYTFGSGTRLTVV.

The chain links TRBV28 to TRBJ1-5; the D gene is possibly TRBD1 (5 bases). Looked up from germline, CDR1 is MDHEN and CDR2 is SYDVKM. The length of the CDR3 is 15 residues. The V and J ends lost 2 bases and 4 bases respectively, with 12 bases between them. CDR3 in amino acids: CASSLGGGKNQPQHF. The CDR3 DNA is TGTGCCAGCAGTTTAGGGGGGGGGAAGAATCAGCCCCAGCATTTT. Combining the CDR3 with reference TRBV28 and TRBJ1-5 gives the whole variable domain DVKVTQSSRYLVKRTGEKVFLECVQDMDHENMFWYRQDPGLGLRLIYFSYDVKMKEKGDIPEGYSVSREKKERFSLILESASTNQTSMYLCASSLGGGKNQPQHFGDGTRLSIL.

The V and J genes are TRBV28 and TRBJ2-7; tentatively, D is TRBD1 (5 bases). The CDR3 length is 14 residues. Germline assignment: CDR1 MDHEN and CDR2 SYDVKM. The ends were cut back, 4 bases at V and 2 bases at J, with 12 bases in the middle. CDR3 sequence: CASSSDKGTYEQYF. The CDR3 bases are TGTGCCAGCAGTTCGGACAAGGGTACCTACGAGCAGTACTTC. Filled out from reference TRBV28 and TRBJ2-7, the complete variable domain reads DVKVTQSSRYLVKRTGEKVFLECVQDMDHENMFWYRQDPGLGLRLIYFSYDVKMKEKGDIPEGYSVSREKKERFSLILESASTNQTSMYLCASSSDKGTYEQYFGPGTRLTVT.

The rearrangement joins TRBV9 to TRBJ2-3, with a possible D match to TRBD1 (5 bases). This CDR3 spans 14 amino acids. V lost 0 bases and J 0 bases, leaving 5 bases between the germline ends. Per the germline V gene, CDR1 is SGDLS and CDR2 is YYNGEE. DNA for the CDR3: TGTGCCAGCAGCGTAGAGGGGAGCACAGATACGCAGTATTTT. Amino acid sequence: CASSVEGSTDTQYF.

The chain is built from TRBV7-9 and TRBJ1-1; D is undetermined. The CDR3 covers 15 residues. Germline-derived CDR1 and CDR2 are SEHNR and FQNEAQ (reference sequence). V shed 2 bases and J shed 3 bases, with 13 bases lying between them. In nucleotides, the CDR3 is TGTGCCAGCAGCTTAATGAGAGTTTCTGACACTGAAGCTTTCTTT. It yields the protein CASSLMRVSDTEAFF.

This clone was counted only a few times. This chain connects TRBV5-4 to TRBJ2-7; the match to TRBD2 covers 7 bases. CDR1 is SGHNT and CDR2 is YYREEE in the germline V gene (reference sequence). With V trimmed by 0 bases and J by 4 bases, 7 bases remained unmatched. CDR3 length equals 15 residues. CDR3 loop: CASSLAGGPGYEQYF. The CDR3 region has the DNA TGTGCCAGCAGCTTGGCGGGAGGCCCAGGGTACGAGCAGTACTTC.

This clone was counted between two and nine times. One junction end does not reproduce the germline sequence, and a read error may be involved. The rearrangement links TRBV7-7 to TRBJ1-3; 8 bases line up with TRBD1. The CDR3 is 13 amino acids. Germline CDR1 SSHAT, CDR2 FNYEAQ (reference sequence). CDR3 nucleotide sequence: TGTGCTAGCAGCTCGGGACAGGAGAACACCATATATTTT. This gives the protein CASSSGQENTIYF. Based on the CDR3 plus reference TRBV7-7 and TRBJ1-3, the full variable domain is GAGVSQSPRYKVTKRGQDVTLRCDPISSHATLYWYQQALGQGPEFLTYFNYEAQPDKSGLPSDRFSAERPEGSISTLTIQRTEQRDSAMYRCASSSGQENTIYFGEGSWLTVV.

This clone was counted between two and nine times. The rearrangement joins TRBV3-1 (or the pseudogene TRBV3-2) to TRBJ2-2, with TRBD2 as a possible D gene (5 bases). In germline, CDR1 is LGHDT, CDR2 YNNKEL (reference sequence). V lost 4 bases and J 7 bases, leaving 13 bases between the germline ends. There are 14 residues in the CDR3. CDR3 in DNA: TGTGCCAGCAGCCGAACGGACGGGAACGGGGAGCTGTTTTTT. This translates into CASSRTDGNGELFF.

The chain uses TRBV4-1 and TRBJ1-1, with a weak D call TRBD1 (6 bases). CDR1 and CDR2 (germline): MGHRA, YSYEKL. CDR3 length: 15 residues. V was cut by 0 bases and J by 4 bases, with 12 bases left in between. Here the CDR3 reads CASSQDRTQGTEAFF. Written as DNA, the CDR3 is TGCGCCAGCAGCCAAGACCGGACACAGGGCACTGAAGCTTTCTTT.

The CDR3 DNA reads as TGTGCCAGCCGATCGGGCACTGAAGCTTTCTTT. Translated: CASRSGTEAFF. The chain combines TRBV19 with TRBJ1-1; unclear D gene. This CDR3 is built from 11 residues. V lost 9 bases, J lost 4 bases, and 9 bases lay in between. Germline CDR1 is LNHDA and CDR2 is SQIVND (reference sequence).

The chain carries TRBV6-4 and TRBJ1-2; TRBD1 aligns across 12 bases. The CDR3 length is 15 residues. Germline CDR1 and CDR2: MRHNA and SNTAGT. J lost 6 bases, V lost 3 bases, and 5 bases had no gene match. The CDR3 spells CASSERGQGADGYTF. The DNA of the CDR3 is TGTGCCAGCAGTGAGCGGGGACAGGGGGCTGATGGCTACACCTTC.

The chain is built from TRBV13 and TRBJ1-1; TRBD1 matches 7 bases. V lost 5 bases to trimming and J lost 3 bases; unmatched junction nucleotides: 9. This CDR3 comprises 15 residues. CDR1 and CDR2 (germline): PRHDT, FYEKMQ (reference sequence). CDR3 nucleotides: TGTGCCAGCAGCAGTTATACAGGGGAGGACACTGAAGCTTTCTTT. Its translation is CASSSYTGEDTEAFF.

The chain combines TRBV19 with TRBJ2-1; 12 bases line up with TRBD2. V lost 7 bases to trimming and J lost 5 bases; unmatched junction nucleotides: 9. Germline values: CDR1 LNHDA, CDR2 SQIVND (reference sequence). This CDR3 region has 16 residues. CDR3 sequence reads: CASTDLAGGRNNEQFF. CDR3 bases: TGTGCCAGTACCGACCTAGCGGGAGGGAGGAACAATGAGCAGTTCTTC.

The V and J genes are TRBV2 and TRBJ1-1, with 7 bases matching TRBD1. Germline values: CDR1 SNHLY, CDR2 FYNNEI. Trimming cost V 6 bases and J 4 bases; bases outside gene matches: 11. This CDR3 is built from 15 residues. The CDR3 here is CASRTRTGVGTEAFF. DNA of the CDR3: TGTGCCAGCAGGACCAGGACAGGAGTAGGCACTGAAGCTTTCTTT.

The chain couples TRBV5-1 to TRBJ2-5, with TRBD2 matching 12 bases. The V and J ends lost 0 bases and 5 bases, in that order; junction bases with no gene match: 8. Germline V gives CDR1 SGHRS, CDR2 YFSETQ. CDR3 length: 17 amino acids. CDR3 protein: CASSLAAGTSGRETQYF. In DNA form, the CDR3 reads TGCGCCAGCAGCTTGGCAGCCGGGACTAGCGGGCGGGAGACCCAGTACTTC.

The CDR3 loop is CASSESLWDSGKLFF. The CDR3 DNA sequence: TGTGCCAGCAGTGAATCGCTCTGGGATTCGGGGAAACTGTTTTTT. J is TRBJ1-4 and V is TRBV25-1; the D is unclear. CDR1 and CDR2 from the germline V gene are MGHDK and SYGVNS. CDR3 size: 15 residues. The V and J ends lost 1 base and 11 bases respectively, with 17 bases between them.

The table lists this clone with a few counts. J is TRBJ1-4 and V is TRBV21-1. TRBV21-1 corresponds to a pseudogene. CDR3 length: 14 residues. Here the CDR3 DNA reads TGTGCCAGCAGCAAAGAAGGGGAGGCTGAAAAACTGTTTTTT. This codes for CASSKEGEAEKLFF.

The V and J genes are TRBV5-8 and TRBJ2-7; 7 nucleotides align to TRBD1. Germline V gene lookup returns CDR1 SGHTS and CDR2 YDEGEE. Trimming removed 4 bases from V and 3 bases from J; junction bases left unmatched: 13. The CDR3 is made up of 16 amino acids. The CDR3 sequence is CASSKAGTAILYEQYF. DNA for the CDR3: TGTGCCAGCAGCAAGGCCGGGACAGCAATACTCTACGAGCAGTACTTC.

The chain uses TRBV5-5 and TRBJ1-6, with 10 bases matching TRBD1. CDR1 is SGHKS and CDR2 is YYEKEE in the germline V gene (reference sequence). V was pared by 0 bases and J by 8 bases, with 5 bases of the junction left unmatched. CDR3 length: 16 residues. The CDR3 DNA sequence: TGTGCCAGCAGCTTGGGTGGACAGGGGGGTTATTCACCCCTCCACTTT. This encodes CASSLGGQGGYSPLHF.

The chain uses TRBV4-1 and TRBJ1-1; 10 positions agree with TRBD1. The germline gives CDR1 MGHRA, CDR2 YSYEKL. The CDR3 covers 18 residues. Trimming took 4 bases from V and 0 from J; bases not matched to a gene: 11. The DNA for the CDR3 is TGCGCCAGCAGCCTCGACAGGGGGCGCAGGGGGGTGAACACTGAAGCTTTCTTT. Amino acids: CASSLDRGRRGVNTEAFF.

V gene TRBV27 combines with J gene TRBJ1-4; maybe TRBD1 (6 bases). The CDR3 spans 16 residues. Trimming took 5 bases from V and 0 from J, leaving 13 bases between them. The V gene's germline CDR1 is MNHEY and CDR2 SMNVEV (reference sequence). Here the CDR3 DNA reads TGTGCCAGCAGTGAACAGGGCCCCGCAACTAATGAAAAACTGTTTTTT. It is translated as CASSEQGPATNEKLFF.

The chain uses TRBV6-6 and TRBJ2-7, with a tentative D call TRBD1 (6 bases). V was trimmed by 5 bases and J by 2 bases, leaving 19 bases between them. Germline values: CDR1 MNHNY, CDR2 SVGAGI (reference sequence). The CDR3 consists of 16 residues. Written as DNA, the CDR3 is TGTGCCAGCAGTCTCAATACCGGGACAAACGCCTACGAGCAGTACTTC. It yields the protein CASSLNTGTNAYEQYF.

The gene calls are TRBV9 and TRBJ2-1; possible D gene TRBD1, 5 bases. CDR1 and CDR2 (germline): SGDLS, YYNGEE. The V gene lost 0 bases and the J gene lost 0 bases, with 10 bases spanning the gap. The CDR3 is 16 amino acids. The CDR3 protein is CASSVEGWGSYNEQFF. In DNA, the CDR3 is TGTGCCAGCAGCGTAGAGGGGTGGGGCTCCTACAATGAGCAGTTCTTC.

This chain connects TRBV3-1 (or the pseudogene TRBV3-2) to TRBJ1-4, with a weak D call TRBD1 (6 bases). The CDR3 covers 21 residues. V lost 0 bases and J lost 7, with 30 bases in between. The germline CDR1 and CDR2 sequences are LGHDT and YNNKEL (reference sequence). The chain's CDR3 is CASSQDSGGGYSTLPLEKLFF. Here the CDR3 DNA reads TGTGCCAGCAGCCAAGATTCGGGGGGGGGCTACTCGACACTTCCTCTTGAAAAACTGTTTTTT.

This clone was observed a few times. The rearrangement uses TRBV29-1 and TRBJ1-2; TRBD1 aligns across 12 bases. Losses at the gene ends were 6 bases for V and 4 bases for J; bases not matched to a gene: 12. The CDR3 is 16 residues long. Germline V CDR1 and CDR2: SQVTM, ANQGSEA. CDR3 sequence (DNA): TGCAGCGTGGGGAGGGGACAGGGGGCGACGATCTATGGCTACACCTTC. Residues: CSVGRGQGATIYGYTF.

The CDR3 reads CASSFGTGEYEQYF. In DNA, the CDR3 is TGTGCCAGCAGCTTCGGGACAGGCGAATACGAGCAGTACTTC. The chain employs TRBV5-4 and TRBJ2-7; 8 nucleotides match TRBD1. The CDR3 extends over 14 amino acids. V was pared by 2 bases and J by 4 bases, with 5 bases of the junction left unmatched. The germline V gene has CDR1 SGHNT and CDR2 YYREEE (reference sequence).

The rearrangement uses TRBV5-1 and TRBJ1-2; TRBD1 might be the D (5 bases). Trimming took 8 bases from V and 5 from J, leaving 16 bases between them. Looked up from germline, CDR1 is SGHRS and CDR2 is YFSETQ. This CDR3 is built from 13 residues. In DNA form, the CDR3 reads TGCGCCAGTAGCCCACAGGCCGAATATGGCTACACCTTC. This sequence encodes CASSPQAEYGYTF.

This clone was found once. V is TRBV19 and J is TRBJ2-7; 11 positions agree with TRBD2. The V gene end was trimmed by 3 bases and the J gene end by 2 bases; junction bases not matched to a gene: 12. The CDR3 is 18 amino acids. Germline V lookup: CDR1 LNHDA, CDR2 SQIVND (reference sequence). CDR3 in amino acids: CASSIGTSGTYRPYEQYF. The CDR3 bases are TGTGCCAGTAGTATCGGGACTAGCGGTACTTACAGGCCCTACGAGCAGTACTTC.